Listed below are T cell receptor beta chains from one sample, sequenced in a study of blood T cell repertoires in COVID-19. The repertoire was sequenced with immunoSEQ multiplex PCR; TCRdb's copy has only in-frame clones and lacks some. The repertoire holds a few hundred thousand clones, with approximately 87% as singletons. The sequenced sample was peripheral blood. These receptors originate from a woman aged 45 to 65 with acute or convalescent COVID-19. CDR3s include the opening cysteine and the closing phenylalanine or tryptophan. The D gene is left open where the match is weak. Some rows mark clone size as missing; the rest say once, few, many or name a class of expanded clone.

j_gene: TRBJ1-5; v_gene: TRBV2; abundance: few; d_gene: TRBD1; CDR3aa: CASSEGQNNQPQHF; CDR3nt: TGTGCCAGCAGTGAGGGACAGAACAATCAGCCCCAGCATTTT
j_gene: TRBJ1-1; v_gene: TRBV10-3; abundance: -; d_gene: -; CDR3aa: CAISANRNTEAFF; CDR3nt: TGTGCCATCAGTGCGAACAGGAACACTGAAGCTTTCTTT
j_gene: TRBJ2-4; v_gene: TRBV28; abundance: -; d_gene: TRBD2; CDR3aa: CASGLAGDFIQYF; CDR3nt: TGTGCCAGCGGACTAGCGGGAGACTTCATTCAGTACTTC
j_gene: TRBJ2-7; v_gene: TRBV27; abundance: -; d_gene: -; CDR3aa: CASSLLPSNYEQYF; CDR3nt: TGTGCCAGCAGTTTATTGCCTAGCAACTACGAGCAGTACTTC
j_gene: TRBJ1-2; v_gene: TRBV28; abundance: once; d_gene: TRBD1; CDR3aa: CASSIGTAVYGYTF; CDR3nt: TGTGCCAGCAGTATCGGGACAGCCGTCTATGGCTACACCTTC
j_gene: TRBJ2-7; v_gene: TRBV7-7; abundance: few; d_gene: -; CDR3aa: CASSSGWRNEQYF; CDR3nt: TGTGCTAGCAGCTCTGGCTGGAGGAACGAGCAGTACTTC
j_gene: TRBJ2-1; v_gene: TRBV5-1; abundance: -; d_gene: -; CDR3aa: CASSLAAVDEQFF; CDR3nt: TGCGCCAGCAGCTTGGCCGCGGTGGATGAGCAGTTCTTC
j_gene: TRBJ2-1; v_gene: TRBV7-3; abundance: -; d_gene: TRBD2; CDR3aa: CASSFWTSGHNEQFF; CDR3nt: TGTGCCAGCAGCTTTTGGACTAGCGGGCACAATGAGCAGTTCTTC
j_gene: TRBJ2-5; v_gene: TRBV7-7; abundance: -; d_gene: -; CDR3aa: CASSLGGSEETQYF; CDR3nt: TGTGCTAGCAGCTTAGGAGGGTCGGAGGAGACCCAGTACTTC
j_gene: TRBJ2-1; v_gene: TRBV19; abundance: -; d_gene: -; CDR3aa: CASARDSPTYNEQFF; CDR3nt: TGTGCCAGTGCTCGGGACTCCCCGACCTACAATGAGCAGTTCTTC
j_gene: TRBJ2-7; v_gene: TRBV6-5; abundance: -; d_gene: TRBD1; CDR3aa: CASRLGTAFYEQYF; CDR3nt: TGTGCCAGCAGACTCGGGACAGCCTTTTACGAGCAGTACTTC
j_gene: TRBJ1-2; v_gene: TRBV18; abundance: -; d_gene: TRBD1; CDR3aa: CASTRTGGLIYGYTF; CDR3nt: TGTGCCAGTACCAGGACAGGGGGCTTGATCTATGGCTACACCTTC
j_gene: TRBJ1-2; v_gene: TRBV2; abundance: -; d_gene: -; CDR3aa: CASRQGPGYTF; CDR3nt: TGTGCCAGCAGACAGGGTCCTGGCTACACCTTC
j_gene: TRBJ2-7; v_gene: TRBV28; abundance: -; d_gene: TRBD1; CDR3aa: CASSNRGTGRYEQYF; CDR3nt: TGTGCCAGCAGTAACCGCGGGACAGGGAGGTACGAGCAGTACTTC
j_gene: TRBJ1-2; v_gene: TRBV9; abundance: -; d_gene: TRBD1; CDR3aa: CASGAGTVRYTF; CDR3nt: TGTGCCAGCGGCGCCGGGACAGTGAGGTACACCTTC
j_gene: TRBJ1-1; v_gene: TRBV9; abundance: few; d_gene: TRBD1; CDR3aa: CASSIGTGVDTEAFF; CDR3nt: TGTGCCAGCAGCATCGGGACAGGGGTTGACACTGAAGCTTTCTTT
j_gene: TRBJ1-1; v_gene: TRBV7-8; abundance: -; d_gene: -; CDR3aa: CASSRGVTEAFF; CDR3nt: TGTGCCAGCAGCCGCGGGGTCACTGAAGCTTTCTTT
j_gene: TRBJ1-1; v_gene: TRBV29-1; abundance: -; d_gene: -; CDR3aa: CSVELGHMNTEAFF; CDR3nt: TGCAGCGTTGAATTGGGACACATGAACACTGAAGCTTTCTTT
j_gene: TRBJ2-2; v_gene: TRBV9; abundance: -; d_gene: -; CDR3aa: CASSATANTGELFF; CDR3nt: TGTGCCAGCAGCGCTACAGCGAACACCGGGGAGCTGTTTTTT
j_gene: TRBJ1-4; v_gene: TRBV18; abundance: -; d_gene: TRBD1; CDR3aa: CASSPDRGLANEKLFF; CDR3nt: TGTGCCAGCTCACCAGACAGGGGGTTGGCTAATGAAAAACTGTTTTTT
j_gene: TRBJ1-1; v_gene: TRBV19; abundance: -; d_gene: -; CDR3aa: CASTTARGTEAFF; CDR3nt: TGTGCCAGTACAACAGCCAGAGGGACTGAAGCTTTCTTT
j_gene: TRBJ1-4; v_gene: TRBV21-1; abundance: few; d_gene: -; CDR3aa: CASSKAPGLVLTNEKLFF; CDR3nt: TGTGCCAGCAGCAAAGCGCCCGGACTGGTATTAACTAATGAAAAACTGTTTTTT
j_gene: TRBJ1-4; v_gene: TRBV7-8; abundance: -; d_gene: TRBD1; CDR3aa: CASSSGTGGVGWEKLFF; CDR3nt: TGTGCCAGCAGTTCCGGGACAGGGGGCGTTGGTTGGGAAAAACTGTTTTTT
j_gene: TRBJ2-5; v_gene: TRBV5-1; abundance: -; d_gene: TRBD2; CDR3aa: CASSIPTSGQETQYF; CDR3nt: TGCGCCAGCAGCATCCCGACTAGCGGTCAAGAGACCCAGTACTTC
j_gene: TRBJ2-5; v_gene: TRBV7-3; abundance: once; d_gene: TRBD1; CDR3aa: CASSSWTGGPETQYF; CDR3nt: TGTGCCAGCAGCTCCTGGACAGGGGGCCCCGAGACCCAGTACTTC
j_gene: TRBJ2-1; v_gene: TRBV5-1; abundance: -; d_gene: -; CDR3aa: CASSFSGDEQFF; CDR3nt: TGCGCCAGCAGCTTTAGCGGTGATGAGCAGTTCTTC
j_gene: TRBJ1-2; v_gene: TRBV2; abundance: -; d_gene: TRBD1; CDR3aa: CASTGQGNGYTF; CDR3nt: TGTGCCAGCACGGGACAGGGGAATGGCTACACCTTC
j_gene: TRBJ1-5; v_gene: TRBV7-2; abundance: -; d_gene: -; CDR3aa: CASSLARGQPQHF; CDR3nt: TGTGCCAGCAGCTTAGCGAGAGGCCAGCCCCAGCATTTT
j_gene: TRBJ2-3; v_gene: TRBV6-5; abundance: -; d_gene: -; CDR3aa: CASSIGDTQYF; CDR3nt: TGTGCCAGCAGTATCGGAGATACGCAGTATTTT
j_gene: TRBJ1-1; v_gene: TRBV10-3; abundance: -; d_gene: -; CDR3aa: CAIRTDRQGVNTEAFF; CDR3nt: TGTGCCATCAGGACAGACAGGCAAGGCGTGAACACTGAAGCTTTCTTT
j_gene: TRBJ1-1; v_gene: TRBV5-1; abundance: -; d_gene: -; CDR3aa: CASSRNTAANTEAFF; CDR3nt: TGCGCCAGCAGCCGAAACACAGCCGCAAACACTGAAGCTTTCTTT
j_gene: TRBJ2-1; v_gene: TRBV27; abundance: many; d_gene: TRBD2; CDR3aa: CASSSRTSGYYNEQFF; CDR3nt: TGTGCCAGCAGTTCTCGGACTAGCGGGTACTACAATGAGCAGTTCTTC
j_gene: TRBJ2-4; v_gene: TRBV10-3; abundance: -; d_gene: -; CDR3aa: CAISDPGAKNIQYF; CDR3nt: TGTGCCATCAGTGACCCGGGGGCCAAAAACATTCAGTACTTC
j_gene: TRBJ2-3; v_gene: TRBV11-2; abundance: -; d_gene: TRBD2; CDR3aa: CASSLEGLAGNTDTQYF; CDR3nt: TGTGCCAGCAGCTTAGAGGGACTAGCGGGAAACACAGATACGCAGTATTTT
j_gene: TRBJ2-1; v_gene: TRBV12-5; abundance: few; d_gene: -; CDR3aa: CASGLGTGWNLPYNEQFF; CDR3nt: TGTGCTAGTGGTTTGGGTACAGGGTGGAACTTACCCTACAATGAGCAGTTCTTC
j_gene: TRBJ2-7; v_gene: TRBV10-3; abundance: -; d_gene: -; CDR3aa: CAISESGRGAYEQYF; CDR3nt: TGTGCCATCAGTGAGTCGGGCAGGGGGGCCTACGAGCAGTACTTC
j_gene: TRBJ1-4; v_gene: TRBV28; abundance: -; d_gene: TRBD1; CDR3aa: CASSPTGGREKLFF; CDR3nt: TGTGCCAGCAGCCCGACAGGGGGCCGAGAAAAACTGTTTTTT